The 20 T cell receptor beta chains below all came from one sample that was sequenced in a study of early T cells in non-severe SARS-CoV-2 infection. TCRdb re-called the 5' RACE reads through MiXCR, storing one row per CDR3 protein. Of tens of thousands of distinct CDR3 sequences in the sample, 8% to 10% were seen once. The sample was whole blood, taken at baseline. These receptors all come from an adult who was a healthcare worker with PCR-confirmed SARS-CoV-2 infection or an uninfected control (not recorded which).

This clonotype was detected a few times. This chain uses TRBV29-1 with TRBJ2-2, with D maybe TRBD1 (6 bases). V was trimmed by 3 bases and J by 4 bases, leaving 6 bases between them. The CDR3 is 12 amino acids. Germline CDR1 is SQVTM and CDR2 is ANQGSEA. CDR3 sequence (DNA): TGCAGCGTTGACAGGGGCACCGGGGAGCTGTTTTTT. Protein sequence: CSVDRGTGELFF.

This clonotype was seen repeatedly, ten times or more. CDR3 protein: CASSFGTNTGELFF. CDR3 DNA sequence: TGTGCCAGCAGTTTCGGGACTAACACCGGGGAGCTGTTTTTT. The V gene is TRBV11-2, the J gene TRBJ2-2, with D possibly being TRBD2 (6 bases). Germline assignment: CDR1 SGHAT and CDR2 FQNNGV. Trimming cost V 6 bases and J 2 bases, with 10 bases left between them. The CDR3 loop spans 14 amino acids.

V and J are TRBV29-1 and TRBJ1-1; D might be TRBD1 (5 bases). CDR1 SQVTM and CDR2 ANQGSEA come from the germline V gene. CDR3 size: 13 residues. Trimming took 2 bases from V and 4 from J, leaving 11 bases between them. The CDR3 sequence: CSVELGGGTEAFF. DNA for the CDR3: TGCAGCGTTGAACTGGGGGGTGGCACTGAAGCTTTCTTT.

V and J are TRBV11-2 and TRBJ2-2; tentatively, D is TRBD1 (5 bases). The CDR3 covers 15 residues. In germline, CDR1 is SGHAT, CDR2 FQNNGV. The V end was cut by 1 base, the J end by 4 bases, with 10 bases between. This CDR3 is CASSLGQGSTGELFF. The CDR3 DNA reads TGTGCCAGCAGCTTAGGGCAGGGATCCACCGGGGAGCTGTTTTTT. The full variable domain, in which reference TRBV11-2 and TRBJ2-2 provide the parts outside the CDR3, is EAGVAQSPRYKIIEKRQSVAFWCNPISGHATLYWYQQILGQGPKLLIQFQNNGVVDDSQLPKDRFSAERLKGVDSTLKIQPAKLEDSAVYLCASSLGQGSTGELFFGEGSRLTVL.

This clonotype was seen many times. CDR3 DNA sequence: TGCAGTGCTAGGGGGGATGGGCAGTCCTACGAGCAGTACTTC. It is translated as CSARGDGQSYEQYF. The chain recombines TRBV20-1 with TRBJ2-7; D assignment may be TRBD1 or TRBD2 (5 bases each). Germline CDR1 reads DFQATT; CDR2 reads SNEGSKA (reference sequence). The CDR3 runs 14 residues. V lost 3 bases and J lost 1, with 13 bases in between.

The rearrangement links TRBV7-9 to TRBJ1-2; no reliable D call. Trimming took 5 bases from V and 5 from J, leaving 12 bases between them. The germline V gene encodes CDR1 SEHNR and CDR2 FQNEAQ (reference sequence). The CDR3 totals 13 residues. The CDR3 spells CASSQVGRYGYTF. The CDR3 DNA is TGTGCCAGCAGCCAAGTTGGACGGTATGGCTACACCTTC.

This clonotype showed up many times. The CDR3 spells CASARLSYEQYF. The DNA for the CDR3 is TGTGCCAGCGCTAGACTATCCTACGAGCAGTACTTC. The V call is TRBV28, the J call TRBJ2-7; D is perhaps TRBD2 (5 bases). This CDR3 is 12 amino acids long. V shed 8 bases and J shed 1 base, with 9 bases lying between them. Per the germline V gene, CDR1 is MDHEN and CDR2 is SYDVKM.

There are many counts of this clonotype. The chain carries TRBV5-1 and TRBJ1-5; 7 bases map to TRBD1. This CDR3 has 15 amino acids. J lost 4 bases, V lost 0 bases, and 4 bases had no gene match. Germline-derived CDR1 and CDR2 are SGHRS and YFSETQ. CDR3 DNA: TGCGCCAGCAGCTTGGAGGGGACAGAAAATCAGCCCCAGCATTTT. Protein product: CASSLEGTENQPQHF.

This clonotype appeared a few times. The chain couples TRBV12-3 or TRBV12-4 to TRBJ2-3; the D call may be TRBD1 or TRBD2 (5 bases each). V lost 3 bases and J 0 bases, leaving 13 bases between the germline ends. There are 16 residues in the CDR3. In nucleotides, the CDR3 is TGTGCCAGCAGTTTGGTGAGGGGAAAGAGCACAGATACGCAGTATTTT. Its protein product is CASSLVRGKSTDTQYF.

V usage is TRBV20-1 and J usage is TRBJ1-2; no clear D gene. The CDR3 has 12 residues. The V and J ends lost 6 bases and 5 bases respectively, with 13 bases between them. The germline CDR1 and CDR2 sequences are DFQATT and SNEGSKA (reference sequence). As DNA, the CDR3 is TGCAGTGCGCAGACCCGAGATTATGGCTACACCTTC. It yields the protein CSAQTRDYGYTF.

This clonotype was detected a few times. This sequence joins TRBV28 and TRBJ2-7; 10 bases agree with TRBD1. The germline V gene encodes CDR1 MDHEN and CDR2 SYDVKM. This CDR3 contains 17 residues. The V gene end was trimmed by 0 bases and the J gene end by 2 bases; junction bases not matched to a gene: 7. The CDR3 bases are TGTGCCAGCAGTTTATGGTTTGGGGGACAGGGGACCTACGAGCAGTACTTC. Protein product: CASSLWFGGQGTYEQYF.

This clonotype was recorded a few times. The chain employs TRBV29-1 and TRBJ2-1, with TRBD2 matching over 12 bases. Germline V gene data show CDR1 as SQVTM and CDR2 as ANQGSEA. The length of the CDR3 is 15 residues. V shed 6 bases, J shed 7 bases, and the junction held 10 bases outside the gene matches. The CDR3, as DNA: TGCAGCGTCCCCCGGACTAGCGGGAATCTGAATGAGCAGTTCTTC. Encoded protein: CSVPRTSGNLNEQFF.

This clonotype came up many times. This chain's CDR3 is CASSFGPPDTGELFF. The CDR3 nucleotides are TGTGCCAGCAGCTTCGGCCCCCCCGACACCGGGGAGCTGTTTTTT. The J gene is TRBJ2-2, the V gene TRBV7-6; D is uncertain. This CDR3 is 15 amino acids long. Germline CDR1 is SGHVS and CDR2 is FNYEAQ. V lost 3 bases to trimming and J lost 3 bases, with 11 bases between them.

This clonotype has only a few counts. This chain joins TRBV12-3 or TRBV12-4 and TRBJ2-3; no reliable D call. This CDR3 region has 15 residues. Between the trimmed V and J ends, which lost 3 bases and 0 bases, there was a span of 10 bases. CDR3 sequence: CASSFQARSTDTQYF. CDR3 in DNA: TGTGCCAGCAGTTTCCAGGCGCGTAGCACAGATACGCAGTATTTT.

The genes are TRBV2 and TRBJ2-1; TRBD1 is a possible D gene (5 bases). Trimming shortened V by 1 base and J by 10 bases, and 8 bases separated the two germline ends. The CDR3 is made up of 12 amino acids. Per the germline V gene, CDR1 is SNHLY and CDR2 is FYNNEI. The CDR3, as DNA: TGTGCCAGCAGTGAAGGGGCAGGGGAGCAGTTCTTC. Its translation is CASSEGAGEQFF.

This chain links TRBV5-1 with TRBJ2-1; D is possibly TRBD2 (5 bases). Trimming pared 0 bases from V and 15 bases from J, leaving 13 bases between. The CDR3 extends over 12 amino acids. The germline V gene encodes CDR1 SGHRS and CDR2 YFSETQ. The CDR3: CASSLDLGVLFF. In nucleotides, the CDR3 is TGCGCCAGCAGCTTGGATTTGGGAGTTCTGTTCTTC.

The genes are TRBV12-3 or TRBV12-4 and TRBJ1-6; 9 nucleotides line up with TRBD1. Germline trimming cut 7 bases from V and 5 bases from J; bases unmatched to any gene: 9. The CDR3 spans 16 residues. The CDR3 nucleotides are TGTGCCAGCAAGGGGCAGGGACAGGGAGATAATTCACCCCTCCACTTT. As protein: CASKGQGQGDNSPLHF.

The rearrangement links TRBV7-2 to TRBJ2-1; D perhaps matches TRBD2 (6 bases). V lost 8 bases and J lost 7, with 21 bases in between. Germline loops: CDR1 SGHTA, CDR2 FQGNSA. CDR3 length: 15 residues. The CDR3 sequence: CASSPLGTPLNEQFF. Here the CDR3 DNA reads TGTGCCAGCTCACCCCTGGGGACTCCACTAAATGAGCAGTTCTTC.

Only a few counts were recorded for this clonotype. V and J are TRBV18 and TRBJ2-5; D is unclear. This CDR3 spans 16 amino acids. The germline V gene encodes CDR1 KGHSH and CDR2 LQKENI. V was shortened by 2 bases and J by 4 bases, with 17 bases between the two germline ends. The DNA of the CDR3 is TGTGCCAGCTCACCAACACAAAACCCTTGGTCAGAGACCCAGTACTTC. Amino acids: CASSPTQNPWSETQYF.

The chain uses TRBV4-3 and TRBJ2-3; TRBD2 agrees at 7 bases. The V segment lost 5 bases and the J segment 5 bases; nucleotides outside the gene matches: 10. CDR3 length: 15 residues. Germline V gene lookup returns CDR1 LGHNA and CDR2 YSLEER. The CDR3 DNA is TGCGCCAGCAGCGCGACTAGCTGGCAACAAGATACGCAGTATTTT. Protein sequence: CASSATSWQQDTQYF.